This note documents a single TCR beta chain sequence. Its cognate antigen is unknown. Germline V gene sequence: CDR1 MGHRA, CDR2 YSYEKL. The CDR3 is made up of 17 amino acids. V lost 3 bases to trimming and J lost 2 bases; unmatched junction nucleotides: 9. Data came from immunoSEQ multiplex PCR; TCRdb stores just in-frame clones and leaves some out. The repertoire holds about 36,000 clones, with 87% as singletons. The source of the sample is a study of T cells in localized non-small cell lung cancer. General study results and limits: Sequencing, confined to only one tumor region, leaves heterogeneity possible. It was uninvolved adjacent lung that showed the highest T cell clonality, exceeding tumor.

The receptor's source is a woman aged 35 to 70 with stage I lung adenocarcinoma. This chain links TRBV4-1 with TRBJ1-5; 8 bases map to TRBD1. This sample comprised peripheral blood, obtained before any cancer treatment. This CDR3 is CASSHSMQGARNQPQHF. The CDR3 bases are TGCGCCAGCAGCCATTCTATGCAGGGGGCTCGCAATCAGCCCCAGCATTTT.